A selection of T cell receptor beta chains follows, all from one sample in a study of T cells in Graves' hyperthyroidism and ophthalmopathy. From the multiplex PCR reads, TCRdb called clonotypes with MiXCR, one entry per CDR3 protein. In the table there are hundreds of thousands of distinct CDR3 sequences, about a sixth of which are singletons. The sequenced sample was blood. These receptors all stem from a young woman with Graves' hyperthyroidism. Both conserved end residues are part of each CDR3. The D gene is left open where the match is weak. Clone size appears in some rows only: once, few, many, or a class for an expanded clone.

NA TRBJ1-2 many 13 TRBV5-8 TGTGCCAGCAGCTTGGAACGGGTCTATGGCTACACCTTC CASSLERVYGYTF
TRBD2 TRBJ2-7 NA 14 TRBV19 TGTGCCAGTTCGAGCGGGGGGAACAACTACGAGCAGTACTTC CASSSGGNNYEQYF
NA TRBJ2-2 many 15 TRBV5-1 TGCGCCAGCAGCTTGGATATAGCGAACACCGGGGAGCTGTTTTTT CASSLDIANTGELFF
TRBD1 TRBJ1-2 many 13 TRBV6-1 TGTGCCAGCGGCCAGGGGGGTAACTATGGCTACACCTTC CASGQGGNYGYTF
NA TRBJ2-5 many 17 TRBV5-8 TGTGCCAGCTCCGGACGAAGGCCCTGGGGATTCGGAGAGACCCAGTACTTC CASSGRRPWGFGETQYF
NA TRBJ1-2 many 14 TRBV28 TGTGCCAGCGGGGGAGGGCTTACGGAATATGGCTACACCTTC CASGGGLTEYGYTF
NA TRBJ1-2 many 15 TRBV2 TGTGCCAGACGGAAACAGCCCGCGACTAACTATGGCTACACCTTC CARRKQPATNYGYTF
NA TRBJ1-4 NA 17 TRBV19 TGTGCCAGTAGTATCAGTGGTCCAATTCGACGAAATGAAAAACTGTTTTTT CASSISGPIRRNEKLFF
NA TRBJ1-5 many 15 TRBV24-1 TGTGCCACCAGTGATTTTACGCGCCAGGGACAGCCCCAGCATTTT CATSDFTRQGQPQHF
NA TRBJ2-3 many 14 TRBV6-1 TGTGCCAGCAGGAGAGGACAGTTGGCAGATACGCAGTATTTT CASRRGQLADTQYF
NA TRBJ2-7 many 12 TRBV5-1 TGCGCCAGCAGCGAGGACTACTACGAGCAGTACTTC CASSEDYYEQYF
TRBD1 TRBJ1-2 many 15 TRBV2 TGTGCCAGCAGCGCCGACAGGGGGCGAGGCTATGGCTACACCTTC CASSADRGRGYGYTF
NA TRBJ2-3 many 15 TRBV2 TGTGCCAGCAGTAAGATTGGCCCCCGACCAGATACGCAGTATTTT CASSKIGPRPDTQYF
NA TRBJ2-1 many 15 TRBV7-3 TGTGCCAGCAGCTTGGAGACGAGCTCCTACAATGAGCAGTTCTTC CASSLETSSYNEQFF
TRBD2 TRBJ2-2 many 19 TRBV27 TGTGCCAGCAGTTTACAAAGAAGGACTAGCGGGACTAACACCGGGGAGCTGTTTTTT CASSLQRRTSGTNTGELFF
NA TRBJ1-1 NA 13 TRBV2 TGCGCCAGCATGGGTGACATGAACACTGAAGCTTTCTTT CASMGDMNTEAFF
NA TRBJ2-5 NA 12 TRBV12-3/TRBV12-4 TGTGCCAGCAGTTTTGTCCAAGAGACCCAGTACTTC CASSFVQETQYF
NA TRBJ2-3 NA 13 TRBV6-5 TGTGCCAGCAGTTACGCAAGCTACGATACGCAGTATTTT CASSYASYDTQYF
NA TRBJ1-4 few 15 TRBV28 TGTGCCAGCAGTCACCCCGCGGACAGTTATGAAAAACTGTTTTTT CASSHPADSYEKLFF
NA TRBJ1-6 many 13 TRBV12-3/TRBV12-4 TGTGCCAGCAGGCCTTCGTATAATTCACCCCTCCACTTT CASRPSYNSPLHF
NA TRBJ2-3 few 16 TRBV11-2 TGTGCCAGCAGCTCCGGGGGAGGGGGAAGCACAGATACGCAGTATTTT CASSSGGGGSTDTQYF
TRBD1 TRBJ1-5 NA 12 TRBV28 TGTGCCAGCCCGACAGGGAATCAGCCCCAGCATTTT CASPTGNQPQHF
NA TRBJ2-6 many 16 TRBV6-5 TGTGCCAGCAGTTACTCGGCAGTCTCTGGGGCCAACGTCCTGACTTTC CASSYSAVSGANVLTF
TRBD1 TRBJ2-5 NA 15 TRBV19 TGTGCCAGTAGTCTGGTTGCCGGGACAGGAGAGACCCAGTACTTC CASSLVAGTGETQYF
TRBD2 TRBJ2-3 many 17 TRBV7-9 TGTGCCAGCAGCTCGGATTCAAGGGTCTCGGGGGGACATACGCAGTATTTT CASSSDSRVSGGHTQYF
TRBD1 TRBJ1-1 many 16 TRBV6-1 TGTGCCAGCAGACGGACAGGGGGCTTTGGGAACACTGAAGCTTTCTTT CASRRTGGFGNTEAFF
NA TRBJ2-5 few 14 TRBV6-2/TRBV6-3 TGTGCCAGCAGCGGGCCCTCAACACAAGAGACCCAGTACTTC CASSGPSTQETQYF
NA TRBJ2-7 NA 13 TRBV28 TGTGCCAGCAGTAAACTAGTCTCCTACGAGCAGTACTTC CASSKLVSYEQYF
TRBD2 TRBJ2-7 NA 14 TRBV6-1 TGTGCCAGCAGTGAGATTCTGTGGGGGGGCGAGCAGTACTTC CASSEILWGGEQYF
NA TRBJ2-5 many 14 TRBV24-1 TGTGCCACCAGTGATGCAGGGACGTCGGAGACCCAGTACTTC CATSDAGTSETQYF
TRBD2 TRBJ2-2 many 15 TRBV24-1 TGTGCCACCAGTGATGCGGGAGACGTCACCGGGGAGCTGTTTTTT CATSDAGDVTGELFF
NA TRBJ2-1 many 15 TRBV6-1 TGTGCCAGCAGTGATGGGGGGGCCTCCTACAATGAGCAGTTCTTC CASSDGGASYNEQFF
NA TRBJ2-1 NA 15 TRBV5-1 TGCGCCAGCAGCTTGGTGGGGCGATCCTACAATGAGCAGTTCTTC CASSLVGRSYNEQFF
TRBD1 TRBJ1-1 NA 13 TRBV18 TGTGCCAGCTCATCAGGGGGGGGCCAGAAAGCTTTCTTT CASSSGGGQKAFF
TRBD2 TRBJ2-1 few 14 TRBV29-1 TGCAGCGTCTGGGGACTAGCGGACTACAATGAGCAGTTCTTC CSVWGLADYNEQFF
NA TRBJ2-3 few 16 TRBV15 TGTGCCACCAACCCCCTAGGAAGCGGCACCTCAGATACGCAGTATTTT CATNPLGSGTSDTQYF
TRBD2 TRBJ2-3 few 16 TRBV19 TGTGCCAGTAGTACCAGACTAGCGGGGAGCACAGATACGCAGTATTTT CASSTRLAGSTDTQYF
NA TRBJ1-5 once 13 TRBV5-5 TGTGCCACCAGACAACTTAGCAATCAGCCCCAGCATTTT CATRQLSNQPQHF
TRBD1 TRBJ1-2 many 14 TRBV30 TGTGCCTGGAGTAAGGACAGGGGCGACTATGGCTACACCTTC CAWSKDRGDYGYTF
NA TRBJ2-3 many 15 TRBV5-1 TGCGCCAGCACCCGGACTGGAGGGCGAACAGATACGCAGTATTTT CASTRTGGRTDTQYF
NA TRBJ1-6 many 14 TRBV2 TGTGCCAGCAGTCCCCGGGTCCTTAATTCACCCCTCCACTTT CASSPRVLNSPLHF
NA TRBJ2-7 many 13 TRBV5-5 TGTGCCAGCAGTTCTCAGCTGATACACGAGCAGTACTTC CASSSQLIHEQYF
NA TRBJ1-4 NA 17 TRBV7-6 TGTGCCAGCAGCCAGCGGGGGAGGGGGGCAACTAATGAAAAACTGTTTTTT CASSQRGRGATNEKLFF
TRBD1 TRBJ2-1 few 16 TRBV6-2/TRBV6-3 TGTGCCAGCAGCTCCTCCGGACAGGGACCCTACAATGAGCAGTTCTTC CASSSSGQGPYNEQFF
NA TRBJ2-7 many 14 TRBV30 TGTGCCTGGAGTGAGAAAGGCAGCTCCTACGAGCAGTACTTC CAWSEKGSSYEQYF
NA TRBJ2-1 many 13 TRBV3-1 TGTGCCAGCAGCCAACGCGCTTACAATGAGCAGTTCTTC CASSQRAYNEQFF
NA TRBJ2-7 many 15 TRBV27 TGTGCCAGCAGTTTATCCGGGGGTAGCGGATACGAGCAGTACTTC CASSLSGGSGYEQYF
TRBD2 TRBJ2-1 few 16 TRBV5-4 TGTGCCAGCAGCTTGAGACTAGCGGGAGGGAGGGATGAGCAGTTCTTC CASSLRLAGGRDEQFF
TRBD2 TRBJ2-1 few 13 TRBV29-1 TGCAGCGTTGGGTACCGGGAGGACAATGAGCAGTTCTTC CSVGYREDNEQFF
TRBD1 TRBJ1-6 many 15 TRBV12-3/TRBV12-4 TGTGCCAGCAGTTACGGACAGGGGATTTTTTCACCCCTCCACTTT CASSYGQGIFSPLHF
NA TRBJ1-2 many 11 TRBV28 TGTGCCAGCACAGGGAACTATGGCTACACCTTC CASTGNYGYTF
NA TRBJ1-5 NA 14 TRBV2 TGTGCCAGCAGTGTACAGGGCGGCAATCAGCCCCAGCATTTT CASSVQGGNQPQHF
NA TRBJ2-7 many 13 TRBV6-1 TGTGCCAGCAGTTATGGGACCTCCTACGAGCAGTACTTC CASSYGTSYEQYF
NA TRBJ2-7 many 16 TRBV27 TGTGCCAGCAGTTTAGTGGGATCGGGCAGAGCCTACGAGCAGTACTTC CASSLVGSGRAYEQYF
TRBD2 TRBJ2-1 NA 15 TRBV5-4 TGTGCCAGCAGCTTCGGGACTAGCGGACTCAATGAGCAGTTCTTC CASSFGTSGLNEQFF